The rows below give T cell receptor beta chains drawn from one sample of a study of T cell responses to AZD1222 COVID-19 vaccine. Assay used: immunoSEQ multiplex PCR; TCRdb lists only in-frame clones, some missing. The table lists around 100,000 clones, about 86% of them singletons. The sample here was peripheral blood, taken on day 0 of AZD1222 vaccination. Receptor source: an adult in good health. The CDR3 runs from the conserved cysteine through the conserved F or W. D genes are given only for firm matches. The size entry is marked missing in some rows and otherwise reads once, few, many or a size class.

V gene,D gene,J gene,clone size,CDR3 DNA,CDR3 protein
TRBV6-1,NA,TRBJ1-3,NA,TGTGCCAGCAGTGAGACCACAGGAATCTCTGGAAACACCATATATTTT,CASSETTGISGNTIYF
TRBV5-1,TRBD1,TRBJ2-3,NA,TGCGCCAGCAGCTTGGACAGGGGTAATGCAGATACGCAGTATTTT,CASSLDRGNADTQYF
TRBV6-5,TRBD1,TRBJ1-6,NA,TGTGCCAGCAGTTCGGGACAGGGGGTCGGGAATTCACCCCTCCACTTT,CASSSGQGVGNSPLHF
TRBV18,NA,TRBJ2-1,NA,TGTGCCAGCTCAAACCAAGGAGGGGTAGCAGATGAGCAGTTCTTC,CASSNQGGVADEQFF
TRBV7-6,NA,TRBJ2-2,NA,TGTGCCAGCAGCTTAGCTCACGGGGGTACCGGGGAGCTGTTTTTT,CASSLAHGGTGELFF
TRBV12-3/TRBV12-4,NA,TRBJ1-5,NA,TGTGCCAGCAGTAACAGAAATCAGCCCCAGCATTTT,CASSNRNQPQHF
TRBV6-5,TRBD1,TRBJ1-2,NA,TGTGCCAGCAGTCTAAGCAGGGGGAACTATGGCTACACCTTC,CASSLSRGNYGYTF
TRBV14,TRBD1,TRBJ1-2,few,TGTGCCAGCTCGCCGGCAGGGGGTTACTATGGCTACACCTTC,CASSPAGGYYGYTF
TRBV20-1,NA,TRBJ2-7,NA,TGCAGTGCTAAACAGGGTTACGAGCAGTACTTC,CSAKQGYEQYF
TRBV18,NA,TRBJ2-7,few,TGTGCCAGCTCACCAACTTTATACCAGAACGAGCAGTACTTC,CASSPTLYQNEQYF
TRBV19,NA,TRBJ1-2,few,TGTGCCAGTAGTATTTCGGTCTATGGCTACACCTTC,CASSISVYGYTF
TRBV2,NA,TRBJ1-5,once,TGTGCCAGCAGGGGAGACAGTAGCAATCAGCCCCAGCATTTT,CASRGDSSNQPQHF
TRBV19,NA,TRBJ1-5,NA,TGTGCCAGTAGTATCGGCAGGCAGCTTAATCAGCCCCAGCATTTT,CASSIGRQLNQPQHF
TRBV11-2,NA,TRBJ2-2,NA,TGTGCCAGCAGCTTCGGAACCCAGGGGATGGCCGGGGAGCTGTTTTTT,CASSFGTQGMAGELFF
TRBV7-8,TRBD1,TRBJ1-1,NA,TGTGCCAGCAGCTTCCAGGGGGCCGGCACTGAAGCTTTCTTT,CASSFQGAGTEAFF
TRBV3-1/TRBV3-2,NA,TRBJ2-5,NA,TGTGCCAGCAGCCAATCATATGAGACCCAGTACTTC,CASSQSYETQYF
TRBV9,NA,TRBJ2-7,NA,TGTGCCAGCAGCGTATTGGGCCAGGGCGAGCAGTACTTC,CASSVLGQGEQYF
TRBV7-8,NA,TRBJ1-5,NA,TGTGCCAGCAGCCTAGGGGGGACATCGAATGGCCCCCAGCATTTT,CASSLGGTSNGPQHF
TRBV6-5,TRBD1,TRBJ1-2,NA,TGTGCCAGCAGTTACTCGATAGGGGGCAACTATGGCTACACCTTC,CASSYSIGGNYGYTF
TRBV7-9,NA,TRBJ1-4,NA,TGTGCCAGCAGCTTAGCGCGGGGGGCGCGTAAAAAACTGTTTTTT,CASSLARGARKKLFF
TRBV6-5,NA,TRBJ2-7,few,TGTGCCAGCAGGGGAGGGGGCATTGGAGACTACGAGCAGTACTTC,CASRGGGIGDYEQYF
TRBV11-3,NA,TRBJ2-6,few,TGTGCCAGCAGCTTAGATCAGGCGGGGTCTGTGGGGGCCAACGTCCTGACTTTC,CASSLDQAGSVGANVLTF
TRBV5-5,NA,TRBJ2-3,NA,TGTGCCAGCAGCTTGGTCGGGTGGGAGCGGGGCACAGATACGCAGTATTTT,CASSLVGWERGTDTQYF
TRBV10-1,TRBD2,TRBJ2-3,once,TGCGCCAGCAGTGAGTCCGGGGCGGGGGGCACAGATACGCAGTATTTT,CASSESGAGGTDTQYF
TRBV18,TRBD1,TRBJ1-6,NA,TGTGCCAGCTCACCACCCGGGACAGGCGGTTCACCCCTCCACTTT,CASSPPGTGGSPLHF
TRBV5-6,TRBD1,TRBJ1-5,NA,TGTGCCAGCAGCTCCTGGGGGCAGGGGGGCAATCAGCCCCAGCATTTT,CASSSWGQGGNQPQHF
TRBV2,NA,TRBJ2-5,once,TGTGCCAGCAGTAAACTAGACACCTGGGGAGAGACCCAGTACTTC,CASSKLDTWGETQYF
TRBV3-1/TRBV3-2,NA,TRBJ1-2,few,TGTGCCAGCAGCCCTGGAAACTATGGCTACACCTTC,CASSPGNYGYTF
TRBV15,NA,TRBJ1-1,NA,TGTGCCACCAAACAAAGGTACGGGAATTCCATGAACACTGAAGCTTTCTTT,CATKQRYGNSMNTEAFF
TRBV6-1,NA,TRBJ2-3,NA,TGTGCCAGCAGTGAATTTGATCCGCAGTATTTT,CASSEFDPQYF
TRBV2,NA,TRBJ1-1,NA,TGTGCCAGCAGTTTCGGCCAGGAAAGCACTGAAGCTTTCTTT,CASSFGQESTEAFF
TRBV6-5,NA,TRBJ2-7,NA,TGTGCCACCCAGCAGGTGGGGGGAAGCGAGCAGTACTTC,CATQQVGGSEQYF
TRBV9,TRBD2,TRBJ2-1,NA,TGTGCCAGCAGCCGAACCTCTAGCGGGGGCTACAATGAGCAGTTCTTC,CASSRTSSGGYNEQFF
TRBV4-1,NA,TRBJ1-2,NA,TGCGCCAGCAGCCAAGTAGGGAGCGGCTACACCTTC,CASSQVGSGYTF
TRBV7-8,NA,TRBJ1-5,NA,TGTGCCAGCAGCTTTACCCGTAGTCAGCCCCAGCATTTT,CASSFTRSQPQHF